A selection of T cell receptor beta chains follows, all from one sample in a study of T cell responses to AZD1222 COVID-19 vaccine. The table came from immunoSEQ multiplex PCR; TCRdb's copy has only in-frame clones and leaves some out. The sample contains roughly 120,000 clones, approximately 89% of which appear only once. The source was peripheral blood, collected 28 days after the second AZD1222 dose. The receptors stem from an adult who received the AZD1222 COVID-19 vaccine. CDR3s include the opening cysteine and the closing phenylalanine or tryptophan. The D gene is left open where the match is weak. Size is stated for part of the rows, as once, few or many counts, or as a class when the clone is expanded.

j_call v_call d_call clone_size cdr3_aa cdr3_nt
TRBJ1-6 TRBV7-2 NA NA CASSKEGSYNSPLHF TGTGCCAGCAGCAAGGAGGGCTCCTATAATTCACCCCTCCACTTT
TRBJ2-2 TRBV19 NA NA CASSVGPSETGELFF TGTGCCAGTAGTGTGGGCCCTAGCGAGACCGGGGAGCTGTTTTTT
TRBJ1-3 TRBV30 NA NA CAWRRLGNTIYF TGTGCCTGGAGGCGGCTAGGAAACACCATATATTTT
TRBJ1-5 TRBV19 NA NA CASSMENSNQPQHF TGTGCCAGTAGTATGGAAAATAGCAATCAGCCCCAGCATTTT
TRBJ2-3 TRBV3-1/TRBV3-2 TRBD1 few CASSQVRQGADTQYF TGTGCCAGCAGCCAAGTAAGGCAGGGGGCAGATACGCAGTATTTT
TRBJ1-4 TRBV28 NA few CASINRPGPNEKLFF TGTGCCAGCATAAATAGACCGGGACCTAATGAAAAACTGTTTTTT
TRBJ2-7 TRBV4-3 TRBD1 NA CASSQGTGKYEQYF TGCGCCAGCAGCCAAGGGACAGGGAAGTACGAGCAGTACTTC
TRBJ1-5 TRBV2 TRBD1 NA CASSRGDSENQPQHF TGTGCCAGCAGCCGAGGGGACAGCGAGAATCAGCCCCAGCATTTT
TRBJ1-5 TRBV30 TRBD1 NA CAWSAGGQPQHF TGTGCCTGGAGTGCAGGGGGACAGCCCCAGCATTTT
TRBJ1-1 TRBV11-2 NA NA CASSSSDTEAFF TGTGCCAGCAGCTCCTCGGACACTGAAGCTTTCTTT
TRBJ2-1 TRBV9 TRBD2 NA CASSEPGTSSVEQFF TGTGCCAGCAGCGAGCCCGGGACTAGTTCGGTTGAGCAGTTCTTC
TRBJ1-5 TRBV5-1 NA NA CASSLSVNQPQHF TGCGCCAGCAGCTTGTCTGTGAATCAGCCCCAGCATTTT
TRBJ2-3 TRBV7-2 TRBD1 NA CASSSQGTGPTDTQYF TGTGCCAGCAGCTCTCAAGGGACAGGCCCCACAGATACGCAGTATTTT
TRBJ1-2 TRBV4-2 NA NA CASSQSRGGWSGYTF TGTGCCAGCAGCCAATCACGGGGGGGATGGAGTGGCTACACCTTC
TRBJ1-4 TRBV18 NA few CASSPMNEKLFF TGTGCCAGCTCACCGATGAATGAAAAACTGTTTTTT
TRBJ1-4 TRBV3-1/TRBV3-2 NA NA CASSRRVGTNEKLFF TGTGCCAGCAGCCGGAGGGTAGGGACCAATGAAAAACTGTTTTTT
TRBJ2-1 TRBV10-3 NA NA CAIRDPSGGNNEQFF TGTGCCATCAGAGATCCCAGTGGGGGGAACAATGAGCAGTTCTTC
TRBJ1-6 TRBV5-5 TRBD1 NA CASSLVGQIVSPLHF TGTGCCAGCAGCTTGGTGGGACAGATAGTTTCACCCCTCCACTTT
TRBJ2-2 TRBV5-4 NA many CASSLGQGIGTGELFF TGTGCCAGCAGCTTGGGCCAGGGGATAGGCACCGGGGAGCTGTTTTTT